A single sample gave rise to the 2 T cell receptor beta chains below, sequenced in a study of vaccination effects on CD4 cells after COVID-19. Expansion of antigen-specific CD4+ T cells with viral peptide pools was carried out by the ViraFEST assay before sequencing. When ten to eleven days of culture had elapsed, CD4+ T cells were isolated. Sometime from March through December 2020, the person acquired a SARS-CoV-2 infection that PCR confirmed. TCRdb keeps only in-frame clones here, not all; method: immunoSEQ multiplex PCR. Among 55,000 to 90,000 clones listed, under 85% were seen once. These receptors lack a known antigen. The starting material was CD4+ T cells from PBMCs cultured with HIV peptides, obtained before COVID-19 vaccination. Subset of the sample: HIV-1 Nef peptide pool negative control/reference culture. The receptors shown here come from a human donor who had a prior SARS-CoV-2 infection.

This clone was picked up one time. The rearrangement joins TRBV5-1 to TRBJ2-5, with TRBD2 matching over 8 bases. Germline V lookup: CDR1 SGHRS, CDR2 YFSETQ. V lost 0 bases, J lost 5 bases, and 12 bases stayed unmatched. This CDR3 has 17 amino acids. Here the CDR3 DNA reads TGCGCCAGCAGCTTGGGATTTGTCGGGGGGGCCACCGAGACCCAGTACTTC. This codes for CASSLGFVGGATETQYF. The full variable domain, rest sourced from reference TRBV5-1 and TRBJ2-5, is KAGVTQTPRYLIKTRGQQVTLSCSPISGHRSVSWYQQTPGQGLQFLFEYFSETQRNKGNFPGRFSGRQFSNSRSEMNVSTLELGDSALYLCASSLGFVGGATETQYFGPGTRLLVL.

This clone was found a few times. The chain uses TRBV11-2 and TRBJ1-1, with no clear D. Trimming left V 0 bases short and J 2 bases short, with 13 bases between. This CDR3 region has 16 residues. In germline, CDR1 is SGHAT, CDR2 FQNNGV. CDR3 in amino acids: CASSLDWVGSNTEAFF. The CDR3 nucleotides are TGTGCCAGCAGCTTAGACTGGGTTGGCAGTAACACTGAAGCTTTCTTT.